This T cell receptor beta chain was sequenced for a study of T-cell reconstitution after alpha-beta-depleted transplantation in children. V trimming: 5 bases; J trimming: 6 bases; junction bases outside the gene matches: 5. The CDR3 runs to 13 residues. Germline CDR1 and CDR2: MNHEY and SVGAGI. This clonotype was seen repeatedly, ten times or more. Its cognate antigen is unknown. Unique molecular identifiers were incorporated when the TCRbeta library was constructed. Via MiXCR, TCRdb re-called the PCR reads, giving one row per CDR3 protein. The data contain approximately 490,000 distinct CDR3 sequences, 8% to 11% of them singletons. Study observations and caveats: Hyperexpanded clones declined; after one year, newly produced T cells mostly supplied diversity. Some patients' high day-60 TCRbeta diversity was attributed to recipient cells surviving conditioning. It was reported that alpha-beta T cells came from several hundred expanded graft clones (about two months after transplant).

The clonotype originates from a child aged 2-15 years with inherited bone marrow failure, due to receive a stem cell transplant. Sequencing was performed on PBMCs, taken before TCRalphabeta/CD19-depleted stem cell transplant. The chain uses TRBV6-5 and TRBJ1-1; 8 bases are shared with TRBD1. For the CDR3, the DNA is TGTGCCAGCAGTCACAGGGGGATGGCTGAAGCTTTCTTT. Its translation is CASSHRGMAEAFF.